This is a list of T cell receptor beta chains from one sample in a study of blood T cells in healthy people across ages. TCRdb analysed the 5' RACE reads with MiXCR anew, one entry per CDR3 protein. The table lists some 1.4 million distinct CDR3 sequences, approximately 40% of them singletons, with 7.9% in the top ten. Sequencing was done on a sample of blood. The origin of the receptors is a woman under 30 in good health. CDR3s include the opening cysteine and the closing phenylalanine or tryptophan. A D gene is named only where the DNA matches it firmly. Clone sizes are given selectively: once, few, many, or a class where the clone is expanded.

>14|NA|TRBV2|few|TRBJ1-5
CASSEGGAAQPQHF
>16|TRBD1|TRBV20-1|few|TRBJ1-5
CSARATGMASNQPQHF
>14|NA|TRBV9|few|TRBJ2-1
CASSEGTIHNEQFF
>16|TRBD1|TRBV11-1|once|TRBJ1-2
CASSSRTGAINYGYTF
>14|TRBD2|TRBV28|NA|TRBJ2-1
CASSPLAGGQTQFF
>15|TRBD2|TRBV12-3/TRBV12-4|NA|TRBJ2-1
CASSHSGGPYNEQFF
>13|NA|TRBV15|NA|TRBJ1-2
CATSRDRDYGYTF
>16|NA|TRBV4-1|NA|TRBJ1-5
CASSQEGGNSNRPQHF
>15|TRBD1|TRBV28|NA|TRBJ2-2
CASATTGTNTGELFF
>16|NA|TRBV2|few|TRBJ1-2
CASSERTDPDPWGYTF
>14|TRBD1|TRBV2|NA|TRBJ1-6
CASSATGNHSPLHF
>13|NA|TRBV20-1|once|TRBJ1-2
CSATGGRVWGYTF
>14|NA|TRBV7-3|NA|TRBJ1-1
CASKSSGENTEAFF
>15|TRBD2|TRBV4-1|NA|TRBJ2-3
CASTRLAGTTDTQYF
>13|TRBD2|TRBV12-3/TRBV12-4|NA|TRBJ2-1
CASTWTSFDEQFF
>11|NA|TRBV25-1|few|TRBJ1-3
CACIGGGTIYF
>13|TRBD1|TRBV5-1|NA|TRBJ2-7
CASSRDRKYEQYF
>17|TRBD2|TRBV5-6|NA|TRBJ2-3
CASSGFKRGGPTDTQYF
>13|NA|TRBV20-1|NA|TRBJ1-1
CSAPRQPNAEAFF
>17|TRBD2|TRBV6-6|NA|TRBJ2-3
CASSPLAGGQGTDTQYF
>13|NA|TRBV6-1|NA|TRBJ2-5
CASSVWARETQYF
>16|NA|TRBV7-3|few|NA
CASSLRPGTGQYEQYF
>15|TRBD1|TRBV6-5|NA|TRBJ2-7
CASSSTGAFGDEQYF
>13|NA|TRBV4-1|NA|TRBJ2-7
CASSQFSAYGQYF
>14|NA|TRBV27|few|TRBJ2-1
CASSLPPPYNEQFF
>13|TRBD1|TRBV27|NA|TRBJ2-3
CATLSGGSDTQYF
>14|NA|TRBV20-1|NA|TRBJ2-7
CSARSRDLTYEQYF
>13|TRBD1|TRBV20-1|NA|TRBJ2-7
CSASDRAGYEQYF
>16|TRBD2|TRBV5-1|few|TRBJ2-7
CASSSEMTSGSYEQYF
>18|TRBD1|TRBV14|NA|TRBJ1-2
CASSHPPLDRGRNYGYTF
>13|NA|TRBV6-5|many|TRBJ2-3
CASSSNSADTQYF
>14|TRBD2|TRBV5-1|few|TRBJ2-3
CASSLAGRGDTQYF
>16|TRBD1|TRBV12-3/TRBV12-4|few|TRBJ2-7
CASSLAVTGVSYEQYF
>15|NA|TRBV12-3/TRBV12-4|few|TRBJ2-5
CASSLGGGDYNEQYF
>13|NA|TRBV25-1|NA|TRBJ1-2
CASSEYSNYGYTF
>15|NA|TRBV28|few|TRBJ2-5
CASRPVTPLYNEQYF
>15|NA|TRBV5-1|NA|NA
CASSILDGSANEQYF
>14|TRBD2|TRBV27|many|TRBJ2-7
CASSLRGGPYEQYF
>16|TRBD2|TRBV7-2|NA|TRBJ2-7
CASSLVLAGPPYEQYF
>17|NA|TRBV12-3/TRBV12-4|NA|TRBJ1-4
CASSFIGGAQHNEKLFF
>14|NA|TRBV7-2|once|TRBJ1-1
CASSPWTSTTEAFF
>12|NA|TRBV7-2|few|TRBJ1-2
CASSTGFYGYTF
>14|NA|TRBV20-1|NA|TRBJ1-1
CSARVFGSYIEAFF
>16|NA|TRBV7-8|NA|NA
CASSLRTLVDSYEQYF
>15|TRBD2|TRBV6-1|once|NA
CASRSGTSGYNEQYF
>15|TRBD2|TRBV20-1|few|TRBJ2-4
CSAPLAGRDKNIQYF
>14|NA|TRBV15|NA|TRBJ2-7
CATRPDRTSYEQYF
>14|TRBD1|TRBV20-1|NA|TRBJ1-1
CSAKTGTGDTEAFF
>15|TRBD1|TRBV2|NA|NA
CASSEALGQGYEQYF